Shown below are 20 T cell receptor beta chains from a single sample sequenced in a study of blood T cell repertoires in COVID-19 (dated by TCRdb to the early 2020s). The receptor library was made with the immunoSEQ multiplex PCR assay. Not all clones reach the TCRdb copy of this immuneACCESS table, which keeps in-frame sequences only. Checked studies attribute under half of the gap to unresolved V genes and leave the rest unexplained. Counted in this sample were some 30,000 clones; approximately 86% of them appeared once. 12% of the sample comes from the top ten. Input material: peripheral blood. The receptors come from a human donor in a cohort sampled during active COVID-19. The donor label of this sample is uncertain.

CDR3: CAISESRGTNYGYTF. The DNA for the CDR3 is TGTGCCATCAGTGAGTCTCGGGGGACTAACTATGGCTACACCTTC. The chain recombines TRBV10-3 with TRBJ1-2, with D possibly matching TRBD1 (5 bases). Germline CDR1 is ENHRY and CDR2 is SYGVKD. Trimming took off 0 bases at V and 0 bases at J, with 8 bases between the two ends. This CDR3 comprises 15 residues.

The rearrangement links TRBV7-3 to TRBJ2-5, with 13 bases that match TRBD2. The length of the CDR3 is 16 residues. The germline V gene encodes CDR1 SGHTA and CDR2 FQGTGA. Trimming cost V 5 bases and J 4 bases; bases outside gene matches: 7. CDR3 DNA: TGTGCCAGCAGCCGTACTAGCGGGAGGGCCCTAGAGACCCAGTACTTC. Translation: CASSRTSGRALETQYF.

The chain joins TRBV3-1 (or the pseudogene TRBV3-2) to TRBJ2-7; D not certain. This CDR3 comprises 16 residues. The V gene lost 4 bases and the J gene lost 0 bases, with 16 bases spanning the gap. From germline, CDR1 is LGHDT and CDR2 YNNKEL (reference sequence). The CDR3 region is CASSPQGGRYSYEQYF. The DNA for the CDR3 is TGTGCCAGCAGCCCCCAAGGCGGAAGATACTCCTACGAGCAGTACTTC.

The V call is TRBV19, the J call TRBJ2-3; 9 bases are shared with TRBD1. CDR3 length: 18 amino acids. In germline, CDR1 is LNHDA, CDR2 SQIVND (reference sequence). Trimming took 6 bases from V and 4 from J; bases not matched to a gene: 17. In nucleotides, the CDR3 is TGTGCCAGTAGAATAACTTTTAGCCGGGACAGGGCCCCAGATACGCAGTATTTT. Protein sequence: CASRITFSRDRAPDTQYF. Together with reference TRBV19 and TRBJ2-3, the CDR3 gives the full variable domain: DGGITQSPKYLFRKEGQNVTLSCEQNLNHDAMYWYRQDPGQGLRLIYYSQIVNDFQKGDIAEGYSVSREKKESFPLTVTSAQKNPTAFYLCASRITFSRDRAPDTQYFGPGTRLTVL.

The chain links TRBV6-5 to TRBJ1-3; D gene unclear. This CDR3 contains 14 residues. Trimming took 8 bases from V and 0 from J, leaving 11 bases between them. Germline CDR1 reads MNHEY; CDR2 reads SVGAGI. CDR3 DNA sequence: TGTGCCAGCCAGGCCATTCTCTCTGGAAACACCATATATTTT. Encoded protein: CASQAILSGNTIYF.

The chain uses TRBV19 and TRBJ1-1; TRBD1 aligns across 10 bases. V gave up 3 bases and J gave up 1 base; unmatched junction bases: 5. Germline CDR1 reads LNHDA; CDR2 reads SQIVND (reference sequence). The CDR3 contains 16 residues. The CDR3 loop reads CASSMGQGRANTEAFF. CDR3 DNA: TGTGCCAGTAGTATGGGACAGGGGAGGGCGAACACTGAAGCTTTCTTT. The variable domain in full, with the rest retrieved from reference TRBV19 and TRBJ1-1, is DGGITQSPKYLFRKEGQNVTLSCEQNLNHDAMYWYRQDPGQGLRLIYYSQIVNDFQKGDIAEGYSVSREKKESFPLTVTSAQKNPTAFYLCASSMGQGRANTEAFFGQGTRLTVV.

This chain joins TRBV5-1 and TRBJ1-2; tentative D call: TRBD1 (5 bases). The CDR3 contains 13 residues. Germline assignment: CDR1 SGHRS and CDR2 YFSETQ. The germline V and J ends were trimmed by 5 bases and 4 bases, with 12 bases remaining between them. CDR3 bases: TGCGCCAGCAGATATCAGGGCGGCTATGGCTACACCTTC. Encoded protein: CASRYQGGYGYTF.

This clone was detected once. V usage is TRBV5-1 and J usage is TRBJ2-1; the D gene is possibly TRBD2 (6 bases). CDR1 is SGHRS and CDR2 is YFSETQ in the germline V gene. V lost 1 base to trimming and J lost 2 bases, with 10 bases between them. This CDR3 spans 15 amino acids. CDR3 nucleotides: TGCGCCAGCAGCTTGTCTAGCGCCACCTACAATGAGCAGTTCTTC. Its translation is CASSLSSATYNEQFF.

The rearrangement joins TRBV10-3 to TRBJ2-5, with 8 positions matching TRBD1. Germline CDR1 is ENHRY and CDR2 is SYGVKD. The CDR3 sequence is 15 residues long. With V trimmed by 4 bases and J by 5 bases, 9 bases remained unmatched. CDR3 amino acids: CAISVGRGLYETQYF. As DNA, the CDR3 is TGTGCCATCAGTGTTGGCAGGGGGCTCTATGAGACCCAGTACTTC.

A single count supports this clone. The chain recombines TRBV3-1 (or the pseudogene TRBV3-2) with TRBJ2-7; TRBD2 matches at 9 bases. The CDR3 has 14 residues. Germline assignment: CDR1 LGHDT and CDR2 YNNKEL (reference sequence). The V gene end was trimmed by 8 bases and the J gene end by 2 bases; junction bases not matched to a gene: 7. The CDR3 loop is CASLGSGSPYEQYF. CDR3 nucleotide sequence: TGTGCCAGCTTAGGTAGCGGGAGCCCCTACGAGCAGTACTTC.

In this sample, this clone is medium-sized (0.01 to 0.1%). The genes are TRBV2 and TRBJ2-7; TRBD2 agrees at 14 bases. The CDR3 extends over 16 amino acids. V was pared by 2 bases and J by 5 bases, with 5 bases of the junction left unmatched. CDR1 and CDR2 (germline): SNHLY, FYNNEI. The CDR3 DNA reads TGTGCCAGCAGTGAAATGGGACTAGCGGGAGTTAACGAGCAGTACTTC. Protein: CASSEMGLAGVNEQYF.

V usage is TRBV9 and J usage is TRBJ2-5; 10 bases align to TRBD2. Germline V gene lookup returns CDR1 SGDLS and CDR2 YYNGEE. Trimming cost V 3 bases and J 4 bases; bases outside gene matches: 18. The CDR3 is 19 residues long. CDR3: CASSAATLAGARKRETQYF. CDR3 coding DNA: TGTGCCAGCAGCGCAGCCACTCTAGCGGGAGCGCGGAAAAGAGAGACCCAGTACTTC.

The rearrangement uses TRBV6-5 and TRBJ1-2; 7 bases line up with TRBD1. The CDR3 loop spans 13 amino acids. Germline loops: CDR1 MNHEY, CDR2 SVGAGI. V shed 5 bases and J 4 bases; nucleotides not matched to a gene: 4. The CDR3 loop is CASSIGQAYGYTF. DNA for the CDR3: TGTGCCAGCAGTATCGGACAGGCCTATGGCTACACCTTC.

The chain is built from TRBV2 and TRBJ2-5; D not certain. V lost 4 bases, J lost 0 bases, and 6 bases lay in between. There are 13 residues in the CDR3. From germline, CDR1 is SNHLY and CDR2 FYNNEI. CDR3 bases: TGTGCCAGCAGTGCTAGAGACCAAGAGACCCAGTACTTC. It is translated as CASSARDQETQYF.

V usage is TRBV5-1 and J usage is TRBJ2-7, with 9 bases aligning to TRBD2. Per the germline V gene, CDR1 is SGHRS and CDR2 is YFSETQ. J lost 5 bases, V lost 4 bases, and 10 bases had no gene match. The CDR3 length is 15 residues. The CDR3 sequence is CASSRLAGDWNEQYF. CDR3 sequence (DNA): TGCGCCAGCAGCAGATTAGCGGGAGACTGGAACGAGCAGTACTTC.

This clone was seen only once. The rearrangement links TRBV18 to TRBJ2-7; 11 nucleotides align to TRBD1. CDR1 KGHSH and CDR2 LQKENI come from the germline V gene. The V gene end was trimmed by 4 bases and the J gene end by 6 bases; junction bases not matched to a gene: 14. The CDR3 runs 17 residues. The CDR3 DNA reads TGTGCCAGCTCACAGGGACAGGGGGGCTTCTTGAACCGCGAGCAGTACTTC. It is translated as CASSQGQGGFLNREQYF. Full variable domain (remainder filled in from reference TRBV18 and TRBJ2-7): NAGVMQNPRHLVRRRGQEARLRCSPMKGHSHVYWYRQLPEEGLKFMVYLQKENIIDESGMPKERFSAEFPKEGPSILRIQQVVRGDSAAYFCASSQGQGGFLNREQYFGPGTRLTVT.

The chain has TRBV5-4 and TRBJ2-2, with 9 bases identical to TRBD2. CDR3 size: 16 residues. The V segment lost 6 bases and the J segment 4 bases; nucleotides outside the gene matches: 10. Germline V gene data show CDR1 as SGHNT and CDR2 as YYREEE (reference sequence). Here the CDR3 reads CASTPAGGRATGELFF. The CDR3, as DNA: TGTGCCAGCACCCCGGCAGGCGGGAGGGCCACCGGGGAGCTGTTTTTT.

This clone has a handful of counts. The V call is TRBV4-1, the J call TRBJ2-7, with 7 nucleotides matching TRBD1. Per the germline V gene, CDR1 is MGHRA and CDR2 is YSYEKL. Unmatched junction bases numbered 9, after V lost 0 bases and J lost 7 bases. The CDR3 loop spans 15 amino acids. Here the CDR3 DNA reads TGCGCCAGCAGCCAAGATGCGGCAGGGGGAAGGGAGCAGTACTTC. This translates into CASSQDAAGGREQYF.

This clone was counted a few times. The V call is TRBV19, the J call TRBJ2-2, with D possibly being TRBD1 (5 bases). CDR1 and CDR2 from the germline V gene are LNHDA and SQIVND (reference sequence). The CDR3 sequence is 14 residues long. V was clipped by 4 bases and J by 4 bases, with 10 bases between them. The CDR3 sequence is CASSTQGATGELFF. The CDR3 nucleotides read TGTGCCAGTAGTACCCAGGGCGCCACCGGGGAGCTGTTTTTT.

V gene TRBV6-2 or TRBV6-3 combines with J gene TRBJ1-5; D remains ambiguous. Trimming shortened V by 0 bases and J by 7 bases, and 13 bases separated the two germline ends. The CDR3 contains 15 residues. Germline assignment: CDR1 MNHEY and CDR2 SVGEGT. The CDR3 DNA follows: TGTGCCAGCAGTTACTCGATGGAGGGAAGCCAGCCCCAGCATTTT. Its protein product is CASSYSMEGSQPQHF.